This TCR beta chain emerged from a study of blood T cell repertoires in COVID-19. Authors' analysis steps: Reference gene primers were amplified, and this amplification served to estimate nucleated cell counts. TCRdb's table, derived via immunoSEQ multiplex PCR, lists solely in-frame clones and lacks some. The V and J calls and clone size come from that table; D and trimming were worked out from the DNA. There are some 150,000 clones in the sample; 79% occur only once, and 8.6% lies in the top ten. Germline CDR1 SGDLS, CDR2 YYNGEE. J gave up 2 bases and V 0 bases, and 6 bases lay outside the gene matches. CDR3 length: 16 amino acids.

The sample comprised peripheral blood. V gene TRBV9 combines with J gene TRBJ2-3, with 7 bases lining up with TRBD2. The receptor was derived from a middle-aged man with active or convalescent COVID-19. CDR3 bases: TGTGCCAGCAGCGTAGGGGGGGGACTACCCACAGATACGCAGTATTTT. Translated, it gives CASSVGGGLPTDTQYF.